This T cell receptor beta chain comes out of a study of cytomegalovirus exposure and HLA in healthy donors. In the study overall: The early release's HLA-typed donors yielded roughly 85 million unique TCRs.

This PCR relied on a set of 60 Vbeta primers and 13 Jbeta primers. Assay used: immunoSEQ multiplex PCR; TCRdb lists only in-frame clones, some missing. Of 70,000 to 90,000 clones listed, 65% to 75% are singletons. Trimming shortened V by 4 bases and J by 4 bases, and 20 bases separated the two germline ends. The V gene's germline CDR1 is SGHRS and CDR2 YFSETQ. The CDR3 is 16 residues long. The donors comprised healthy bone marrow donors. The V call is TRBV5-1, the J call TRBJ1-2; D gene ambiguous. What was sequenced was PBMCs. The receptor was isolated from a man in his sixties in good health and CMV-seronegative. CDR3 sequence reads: CASSRRPGSESYGYTF. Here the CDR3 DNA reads TGCGCCAGCAGCCGACGACCGGGGTCGGAGAGCTATGGCTACACCTTC.